One and the same sample provided the 12 T cell receptor beta chains below, sequenced in a study of cytomegalovirus exposure and HLA in healthy donors (dated by TCRdb to between 2016 and 2019). Libraries were made using the immunoSEQ multiplex PCR assay. The multiplex PCR relied on a mix of 60 forward primers for TCR Vbeta segments and 13 reverse primers for TCR Jbeta segments. Imported from immuneACCESS, the table was reduced by TCRdb to in-frame sequences with V and J called. These copies leave out some clones; in studies compared against another copy, an unresolved V gene accounts for under half, and the cause of the remainder is not known. The sample yields 95,000 to 150,000 clones; over 65% were counted once. The ten largest account for around 3% of the sample. The sequencing sample was made of PBMCs. All receptors come from a woman in her thirties in good health and CMV-seropositive.

V gene TRBV27 combines with J gene TRBJ2-7; 15 nucleotides agree with TRBD2. The germline gives CDR1 MNHEY, CDR2 SMNVEV (reference sequence). The CDR3 has 18 residues. V was clipped by 5 bases and J by 2 bases; unmatched bases: 10. The CDR3 coding sequence is TGTGCCAGCAGTCCCCGCGGCGGACTAGCGGGGGGGGCCTACGAGCAGTACTTC. It codes for CASSPRGGLAGGAYEQYF.

The gene calls are TRBV27 and TRBJ1-2, with 7 bases lining up with TRBD1. CDR1 is MNHEY, CDR2 SMNVEV, per germline (reference sequence). The CDR3 sequence is 13 residues long. V lost 8 bases, J lost 2 bases, and 5 bases stayed unmatched. CDR3 region: CASAGQLNYGYTF. The DNA for the CDR3 is TGTGCCAGCGCGGGACAGCTCAACTATGGCTACACCTTC.

The chain uses TRBV21-1 and TRBJ2-5; TRBD1 is the table's D call and was not checked against the DNA. TRBV21-1 is a recognized pseudogene. The CDR3 has 16 amino acids. CDR3 in DNA: TGTGCCAGCAGCAAAGCGCTGACAGGTAAGGGGGAGACCCAGTACTTC. This codes for CASSKALTGKGETQYF.

This clone has a single count. The chain links TRBV14 to TRBJ2-3, with 10 nucleotides matching TRBD2. Germline V gene lookup returns CDR1 SGHDN and CDR2 FVKESK. The length of the CDR3 is 15 residues. V gave up 7 bases and J gave up 5 bases; unmatched junction bases: 9. CDR3 region: CASNEAGGQGDTQYF. CDR3 nucleotides: TGTGCCAGCAACGAAGCGGGGGGGCAAGGAGATACGCAGTATTTT.

This clone was seen a few times. J is TRBJ1-1 and V is TRBV27, with D maybe TRBD1 (5 bases). CDR1 and CDR2 (germline): MNHEY, SMNVEV (reference sequence). This CDR3 comprises 14 residues. The V end lost 6 bases, the J end lost 4 bases, and 15 bases lay between the germline ends. The chain's CDR3 is CASSTLGGTTEAFF. CDR3 DNA: TGTGCCAGCAGCACACTCGGGGGAACCACTGAAGCTTTCTTT.

The chain has TRBV4-3 and TRBJ2-1, with 9 bases fitting TRBD1. J gave up 3 bases and V 1 base, and 10 bases lay outside the gene matches. The CDR3 loop spans 18 amino acids. CDR1 LGHNA and CDR2 YSLEER come from the germline V gene. This CDR3 is CASSQVGLEGQGYNEQFF. CDR3 nucleotide sequence: TGCGCCAGCAGCCAAGTGGGTTTAGAGGGACAGGGCTACAATGAGCAGTTCTTC.

The rearrangement uses TRBV15 and TRBJ2-5; TRBD2 is a possible D gene (5 bases). V lost 1 base and J lost 2, with 5 bases in between. The CDR3 contains 13 residues. Per the germline V gene, CDR1 is LNHNV and CDR2 is YYDKDF (reference sequence). CDR3 sequence reads: CATSRGGQETQYF. As DNA, the CDR3 is TGTGCCACCAGCAGAGGAGGGCAAGAGACCCAGTACTTC.

This chain joins TRBV9 and TRBJ2-4, with D perhaps matching TRBD2 (5 bases). Per germline, CDR1 SGDLS and CDR2 YYNGEE. V was cut by 3 bases and J by 1 base, with 20 bases left in between. The CDR3 length is 18 residues. CDR3 sequence reads: CASSDSPEAPAAKNIQYF. Here the CDR3 DNA reads TGTGCCAGCAGCGATTCGCCGGAGGCCCCCGCGGCCAAAAACATTCAGTACTTC.

This CDR3 reads CASSPQGSPGELFF. CDR3 nucleotide sequence: TGTGCCAGCAGCCCCCAGGGTAGCCCCGGGGAGCTGTTTTTT. The V and J genes are TRBV7-9 and TRBJ2-2; D perhaps matches TRBD1 (5 bases). Trimming pared 5 bases from V and 6 bases from J, leaving 13 bases between. This CDR3 contains 14 residues. The germline V gene encodes CDR1 SEHNR and CDR2 FQNEAQ (reference sequence).

The J gene is TRBJ2-3, the V gene TRBV27; TRBD1 agrees at 7 bases. The germline V gene has CDR1 MNHEY and CDR2 SMNVEV (reference sequence). The CDR3 is made up of 15 amino acids. J gave up 0 bases and V 8 bases, and 8 bases lay outside the gene matches. The CDR3 sequence: CASRPRGHSTDTQYF. The CDR3 DNA follows: TGTGCCAGCCGGCCAAGGGGGCATAGCACAGATACGCAGTATTTT.

V is TRBV19 and J is TRBJ2-3; D gene uncertain. The CDR3 loop spans 14 amino acids. Germline-derived CDR1 and CDR2 are LNHDA and SQIVND (reference sequence). V was pared by 6 bases and J by 1 base, with 11 bases between. CDR3 DNA: TGTGCCAGTAGCTTTCGATCGGGCACAGATACGCAGTATTTT. This sequence encodes CASSFRSGTDTQYF.

This chain connects TRBV5-4 to TRBJ1-2; 7 bases are shared with TRBD1. This CDR3 comprises 15 residues. Germline loops: CDR1 SGHNT, CDR2 YYREEE (reference sequence). Trimming removed 6 bases from V and 6 bases from J; junction bases left unmatched: 14. The CDR3 loop reads CASTLQMGQRNGYTF. CDR3 in DNA: TGTGCCAGCACCCTCCAGATGGGACAGAGGAATGGCTACACCTTC.